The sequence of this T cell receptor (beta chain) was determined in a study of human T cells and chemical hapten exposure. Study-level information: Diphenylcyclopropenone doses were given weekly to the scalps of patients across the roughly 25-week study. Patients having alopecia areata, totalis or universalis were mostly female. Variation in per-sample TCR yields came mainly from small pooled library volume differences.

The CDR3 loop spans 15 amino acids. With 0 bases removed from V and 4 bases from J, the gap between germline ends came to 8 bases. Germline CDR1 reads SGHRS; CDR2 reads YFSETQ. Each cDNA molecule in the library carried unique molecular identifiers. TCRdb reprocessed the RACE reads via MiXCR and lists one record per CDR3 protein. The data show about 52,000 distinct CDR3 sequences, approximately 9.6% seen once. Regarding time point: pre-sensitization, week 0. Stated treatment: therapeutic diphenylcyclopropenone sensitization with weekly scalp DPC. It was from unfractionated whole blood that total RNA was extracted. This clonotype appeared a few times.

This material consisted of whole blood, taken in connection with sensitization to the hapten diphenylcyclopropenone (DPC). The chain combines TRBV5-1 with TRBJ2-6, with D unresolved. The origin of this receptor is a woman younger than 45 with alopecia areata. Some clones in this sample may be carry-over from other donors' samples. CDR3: CASSLDSAGANVLTF. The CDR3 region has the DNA TGCGCCAGCAGCTTGGATTCTGCCGGGGCCAACGTCCTGACTTTC.